What follows describes a single TCR beta chain. With 4 bases removed from V and 2 bases from J, the gap between germline ends came to 9 bases. CDR1 and CDR2 from the germline V gene are KGHSH and LQKENI. This CDR3 contains 15 residues. This sample is drawn from a study of blood T cell repertoires in COVID-19. Study as a whole: Samples taken during acute and convalescent COVID-19 were collected in the United States, Italy and Spain. In each case, the material was cDNA or gDNA derived from T cells, B-cell-depleted T cells, or PBMCs.

In the original analysis: Reference gene primers were amplified, and this amplification served to estimate nucleated cell counts. The table came from immunoSEQ multiplex PCR; TCRdb's copy has only in-frame clones and leaves some out. From that table come the V and J calls and clone size; the DNA was used to work out D and trimming. Of approximately 250,000 clones detected, approximately 86% appear once; the ten largest clones hold around 6.4%. The chain is built from TRBV18 and TRBJ2-6; no definite D call. The sequenced material came from peripheral blood. The sequence derives from a woman aged 55-75 years with active or convalescent COVID-19. The CDR3 sequence is CASSQRVPGANVLTF. The CDR3, as DNA: TGTGCCAGCTCACAGAGAGTCCCTGGGGCCAACGTCCTGACTTTC.